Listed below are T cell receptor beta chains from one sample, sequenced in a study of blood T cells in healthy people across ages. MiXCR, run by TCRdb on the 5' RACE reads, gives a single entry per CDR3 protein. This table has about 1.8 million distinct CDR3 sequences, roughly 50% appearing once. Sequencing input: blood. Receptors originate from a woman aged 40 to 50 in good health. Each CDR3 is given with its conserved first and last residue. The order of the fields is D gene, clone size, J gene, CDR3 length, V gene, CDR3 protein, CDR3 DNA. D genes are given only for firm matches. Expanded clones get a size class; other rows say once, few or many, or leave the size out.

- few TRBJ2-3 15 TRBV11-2 CASSLGTLSTDTQYF TGTGCCAGCAGCTTAGGGACACTTAGCACAGATACGCAGTATTTT
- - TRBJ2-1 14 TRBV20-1 CSVDGGVSYNEQFF TGCAGTGTAGACGGAGGGGTGTCCTACAATGAGCAGTTCTTC
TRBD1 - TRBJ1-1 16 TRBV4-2 CASSLTTGTVFSEAFF TGTGCCAGCAGCCTCACTACCGGGACAGTATTTTCTGAAGCTTTCTTT
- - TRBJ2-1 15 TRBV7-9 CASSLGGGDNNEQFF TGTGCCAGCAGCTTAGGAGGGGGAGACAACAATGAGCAGTTCTTC
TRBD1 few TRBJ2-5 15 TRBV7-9 CASSFGTGSQETQYF TGTGCCAGCAGCTTCGGGACAGGGTCGCAAGAGACCCAGTACTTC
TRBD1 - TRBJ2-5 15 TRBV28 CASSFFMTGTETQYF TGTGCCAGCAGTTTCTTTATGACAGGGACAGAGACCCAGTACTTC
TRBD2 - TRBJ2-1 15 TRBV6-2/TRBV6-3 CASSSASGGANEQSF TGTGCCAGCAGTTCGGCTAGCGGGGGGGCCAATGAGCAGTCCTTC
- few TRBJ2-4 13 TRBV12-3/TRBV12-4 CASSFGVVGIQYF TGTGCCAGCAGTTTTGGGGTTGTGGGCATTCAGTACTTC
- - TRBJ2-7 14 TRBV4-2 CASSQAGVSYEQYF TGTGCCAGCAGCCAAGCCGGGGTCTCCTACGAGCAGTACTTC
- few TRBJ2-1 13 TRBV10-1 CASSGLPVDEQFF TGCGCCAGCAGTGGACTGCCGGTCGATGAGCAGTTCTTC
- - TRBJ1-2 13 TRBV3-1 CASSQGLADGYTF TGTGCCAGCAGCCAAGGACTGGCAGATGGCTACACCTTC
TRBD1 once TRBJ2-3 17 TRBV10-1 CASSDNRIQGWSDTQYF TGCGCCAGCAGCGATAACCGAATACAGGGGTGGTCAGATACGCAGTATTTT
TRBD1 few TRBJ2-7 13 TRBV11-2 CASSFGTAHEQYF TGTGCCAGCAGCTTCGGGACAGCCCACGAGCAGTACTTC
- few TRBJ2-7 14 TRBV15 CATSRDFGFYEQYF TGTGCCACCAGCAGAGATTTTGGGTTCTACGAGCAGTACTTC
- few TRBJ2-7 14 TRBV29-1 CSVEDQGGLYEQYF TGCAGCGTTGAAGATCAAGGGGGACTATACGAGCAGTACTTC